Below, 21 T cell receptor beta chains from the same sample are listed, as sequenced in a study of shared clonotypes between healthy human individuals. Libraries were prepared by immunoSEQ multiplex PCR; TCRdb keeps only in-frame clonotypes and omits some of them. This table holds about 1 million clones, about 77% found once. The sequenced sample consisted of memory CD4+ T cells sorted from blood. Subset indicated: CD45RA-negative fraction. The receptors were gathered from a man younger than 30 in good health.

Comments on this clone: A much bigger clone sits one base away, suggesting this may be a read error. The chain carries TRBV7-2 and TRBJ2-7, with unresolved D. The CDR3 is 14 residues long. The germline V and J ends were trimmed by 0 bases and 0 bases, with 6 bases remaining between them. Germline values: CDR1 SGHTA, CDR2 FQGNSA. For the CDR3, the DNA is TGTGCCAGCAGCTTAGCGACCAGCTCCTACGAGCAGTACTTC. Its translation is CASSLATSSYEQYF.

To note about this clone: The junction does not match germline at one end; this may be a read error. The identical CDR3 is also encoded by other nucleotide sequences in the sample. The V and J genes are TRBV7-7 and TRBJ2-7, with D possibly being TRBD1 (5 bases). Germline CDR1 is SSHAT and CDR2 is FNYEAQ (reference sequence). CDR3 length: 13 amino acids. CDR3 nucleotides: TGTGCTAGCAGCCCCACAGGCTCCTACGAGCAGTACTTC. Translating gives CASSPTGSYEQYF.

The chain links TRBV2 to TRBJ2-1; 7 nucleotides agree with TRBD1. V lost 7 bases and J lost 8; bases outside the gene matches: 8. Germline lookup yields CDR1 SNHLY and CDR2 FYNNEI. The CDR3 has 13 amino acids. CDR3: CASNMQGVDEQFF. The CDR3 DNA follows: TGTGCCAGCAATATGCAGGGGGTAGATGAGCAGTTCTTC.

The chain couples TRBV6-6 to TRBJ2-7; D remains ambiguous. From germline, CDR1 is MNHNY and CDR2 SVGAGI (reference sequence). CDR3 length: 16 residues. The ends were cut back, 5 bases at V and 2 bases at J, with 19 bases in the middle. The CDR3 loop is CASSLDPQIYTYEQYF. The CDR3 DNA follows: TGTGCCAGCAGTCTGGACCCGCAGATTTACACCTACGAGCAGTACTTC.

The chain combines TRBV7-9 with TRBJ2-7, with 8 bases aligning to TRBD1. V shed 5 bases, J shed 2 bases, and the junction held 14 bases outside the gene matches. The CDR3 consists of 17 residues. Germline V gives CDR1 SEHNR, CDR2 FQNEAQ (reference sequence). This chain's CDR3 is CASSQTWRTGTPYEQYF. CDR3 bases: TGTGCCAGCAGCCAGACCTGGCGGACAGGGACCCCCTACGAGCAGTACTTC.

This sequence joins TRBV7-2 and TRBJ2-6; no firm D call. The V and J ends lost 5 bases and 3 bases respectively, with 11 bases between them. This CDR3 contains 15 residues. From germline, CDR1 is SGHTA and CDR2 FQGNSA. In DNA form, the CDR3 reads TGTGCCAGCAGCCGTCGGGTGGGTGGGGCCAACGTCCTGACTTTC. This gives the protein CASSRRVGGANVLTF.

The gene calls are TRBV5-4 and TRBJ2-1; no firm D call. The V and J ends lost 0 bases and 7 bases respectively, with 8 bases between them. The CDR3 sequence is 13 residues long. The germline CDR1 and CDR2 sequences are SGHNT and YYREEE (reference sequence). The CDR3 DNA is TGTGCCAGCAGCTTGGGGCGCGAAAATGAGCAGTTCTTC. Its protein product is CASSLGRENEQFF.

CDR3 in DNA: TGTGCCAGCAGCGTCGTACAGGGGACCAATCAGCCCCAGCATTTT. This translates into CASSVVQGTNQPQHF. The chain couples TRBV6-5 to TRBJ1-5; 7 bases are shared with TRBD1. The CDR3 has 15 residues. Germline loops: CDR1 MNHEY, CDR2 SVGAGI. Trimming removed 6 bases from V and 3 bases from J; junction bases left unmatched: 8.

The chain recombines TRBV28 with TRBJ1-1; 9 nucleotides align to TRBD1. CDR1 and CDR2 from the germline V gene are MDHEN and SYDVKM. With V trimmed by 4 bases and J by 2 bases, 5 bases remained unmatched. This CDR3 has 15 residues. The CDR3 coding sequence is TGTGCCAGCAGTTGGGGGGACAGGGTTAACACTGAAGCTTTCTTT. Its translation: CASSWGDRVNTEAFF.

The CDR3 here is CSSGGGPQSTQYF. In nucleotides, the CDR3 is TGCAGCTCGGGGGGCGGACCTCAGTCTACGCAGTATTTT. The chain recombines TRBV29-1 with TRBJ2-3, with TRBD2 as a possible D gene (7 bases). Germline assignment: CDR1 SQVTM and CDR2 ANQGSEA. This CDR3 contains 13 residues. V dropped 8 bases and J dropped 8 bases, with 20 bases sitting between them.

The DNA of the CDR3 is TGTGCCATCAGTGAAGGGAGGACAGCCATAAACTACGAGCAGTACTTC. Its translation is CAISEGRTAINYEQYF. The genes are TRBV10-3 and TRBJ2-7, with D perhaps given as TRBD1 or TRBD2 (6 bases each). The CDR3 spans 16 residues. V was cut by 3 bases and J by 3 bases, with 18 bases left in between. CDR1 and CDR2 (germline): ENHRY, SYGVKD.

The V gene is TRBV15, the J gene TRBJ2-7; D may be TRBD1 or TRBD2 (6 bases each). Between the trimmed V and J ends, which lost 3 bases and 7 bases, there was a span of 19 bases. Germline CDR1 is LNHNV and CDR2 is YYDKDF (reference sequence). This CDR3 has 15 residues. The DNA of the CDR3 is TGTGCCACCAGCAGGGGGGGATGGCAGGGGAGTGAGCAGTACTTC. Protein: CATSRGGWQGSEQYF.

Here the CDR3 DNA reads TGCGCCAGCAGCCAAGATGAAGGGTGGGAGACCCAGTACTTC. Translating it yields CASSQDEGWETQYF. The chain combines TRBV4-1 with TRBJ2-5; D call uncertain. The CDR3 loop spans 14 amino acids. Germline V CDR1 and CDR2: MGHRA, YSYEKL. Deletions cut 0 bases from V and 5 bases from J, with 10 bases between.

This clone was counted only a few times. The V call is TRBV30, the J call TRBJ1-6, with unresolved D. This CDR3 region has 16 residues. Trimming pared 4 bases from V and 0 bases from J, leaving 13 bases between. Germline V lookup: CDR1 GTSNPN, CDR2 SVGIG (reference sequence). The DNA for the CDR3 is TGTGCCTGGAAGGGAAGGCCCAGCTCCTATAATTCACCCCTCCACTTT. Translated, it gives CAWKGRPSSYNSPLHF.

The chain uses TRBV11-3 and TRBJ2-1, with 8 bases aligning to TRBD2. The V gene's germline CDR1 is SGHNT and CDR2 YENEEA. The CDR3 loop spans 17 amino acids. V lost 1 base, J lost 6 bases, and 11 bases stayed unmatched. CDR3 residues: CASSLGGLAGPGNEQFF. The CDR3 DNA sequence: TGTGCCAGCAGCTTAGGTGGACTAGCCGGCCCCGGCAATGAGCAGTTCTTC.

This clone has only a few counts. The chain carries TRBV14 and TRBJ2-3; D could derive from TRBD1 or TRBD2 (6 bases each). V was trimmed by 1 base and J by 0 bases, leaving 20 bases between them. Germline V gene sequence: CDR1 SGHDN, CDR2 FVKESK. The CDR3 runs to 19 residues. CDR3: CASSQGGGLPGQSTDTQYF. The CDR3 nucleotides are TGTGCCAGCAGCCAAGGGGGCGGACTACCGGGACAAAGCACAGATACGCAGTATTTT. Supplemented by reference TRBV14 and TRBJ2-3, the full variable domain reads EAGVTQFPSHSVIEKGQTVTLRCDPISGHDNLYWYRRVMGKEIKFLLHFVKESKQDESGMPNNRFLAERTGGTYSTLKVQPAELEDSGVYFCASSQGGGLPGQSTDTQYFGPGTRLTVL.

V gene TRBV7-9 combines with J gene TRBJ1-3, with D possibly being TRBD1 (5 bases). The CDR3 length is 15 residues. Between the trimmed V and J ends, which lost 4 bases and 4 bases, there was a span of 14 bases. The V gene's germline CDR1 is SEHNR and CDR2 FQNEAQ (reference sequence). CDR3 loop: CASSSPAGYGNTIYF. DNA for the CDR3: TGTGCCAGCAGCTCCCCGGCAGGGTACGGAAACACCATATATTTT.

This chain joins TRBV6-5 and TRBJ1-5; 7 nucleotides align to TRBD1. The ends lost 6 bases at V and 0 bases at J; junction bases unmatched: 5. Germline V gene data show CDR1 as MNHEY and CDR2 as SVGAGI. The CDR3 has 15 residues. The CDR3 region has the DNA TGTGCCAGCAGCCCAGGGGGTTATAGCAATCAGCCCCAGCATTTT. Its protein is CASSPGGYSNQPQHF.

In regard to this clone: The same CDR3 can be traced to other DNA sequences in this sample. The chain has TRBV4-3 and TRBJ2-7; no reliable D call. V dropped 0 bases and J dropped 1 base, with 4 bases sitting between them. This CDR3 is 13 amino acids long. Germline values: CDR1 LGHNA, CDR2 YSLEER. The CDR3: CASSQDSSYEQYF. The DNA of the CDR3 is TGCGCCAGCAGCCAAGATTCGTCCTACGAGCAGTACTTC.

The chain couples TRBV6-6 to TRBJ2-7; maybe TRBD1 (6 bases). This CDR3 is 13 amino acids long. Germline lookup yields CDR1 MNHNY and CDR2 SVGAGI (reference sequence). Trimming took off 4 bases at V and 7 bases at J, with 14 bases between the two ends. CDR3 amino acids: CASSSTGSREQYF. CDR3 in DNA: TGTGCCAGCAGTTCAACAGGGAGTAGGGAGCAGTACTTC.

The rearrangement joins TRBV5-1 to TRBJ2-1, with 7 bases identical to TRBD2. The CDR3 totals 14 residues. V was pared by 1 base and J by 6 bases, with 4 bases of the junction left unmatched. Germline values: CDR1 SGHRS, CDR2 YFSETQ. CDR3 DNA: TGCGCCAGCAGCTTGCGTCCTAGCGGCAATGAGCAGTTCTTC. It encodes CASSLRPSGNEQFF. Together with reference TRBV5-1 and TRBJ2-1, the CDR3 gives the full variable domain: KAGVTQTPRYLIKTRGQQVTLSCSPISGHRSVSWYQQTPGQGLQFLFEYFSETQRNKGNFPGRFSGRQFSNSRSEMNVSTLELGDSALYLCASSLRPSGNEQFFGPGTRLTVL.